A selection of T cell receptor beta chains follows, all from one sample in a study of T cells in Graves' hyperthyroidism and ophthalmopathy. Using its own MiXCR run on the multiplex PCR reads, TCRdb lists one record per CDR3 protein. Of approximately 400,000 distinct CDR3 sequences detected, more than 20% appear once; the ten largest clones hold around 67%. The specimen was blood. The receptors were sampled from a man aged 45-65 years with Graves' hyperthyroidism. The CDR3 runs from the conserved cysteine through the conserved F or W. The D gene is left open where the match is weak. Rows give clone size only sometimes, using once, few, many, or a class for an expanded clone.

v_gene	d_gene	j_gene	abundance	CDR3nt	CDR3aa
TRBV7-6	.	TRBJ2-7	.	TGTGCCAGCAGTGATCCCCACAGGGCAAACGAGCAGTACTTC	CASSDPHRANEQYF
TRBV27	.	TRBJ1-6	few	TGTGCCAGCAGTCCTGGGATGAGCTCCTATAATTCACCCCTCCACTTT	CASSPGMSSYNSPLHF
TRBV2	TRBD1	TRBJ2-7	many	TGTGCCAGCAGTGGGGACAGGGGTTTTTACGAGCAGTACTTC	CASSGDRGFYEQYF
TRBV29-1	TRBD1	TRBJ2-1	many	TGCAGCGTTGTCCCGAACAGGGGGCGCCTGAATGAGCAGTTCTTC	CSVVPNRGRLNEQFF
TRBV7-2	.	TRBJ2-1	.	TGTGCCAGCAGGAGCTTACCGGGAGTAACGGGAATTGAGCAGTTCTTC	CASRSLPGVTGIEQFF
TRBV2	.	TRBJ2-5	many	TGTGCCAGCAGTGAAGGGACACTGGCGCAGCGGACCCAGTACTTC	CASSEGTLAQRTQYF
TRBV20-1	.	TRBJ2-1	.	TGCAGTGCTAGAGTCGGCAATGAGCAGTTCTTC	CSARVGNEQFF
TRBV18	.	TRBJ2-5	few	TGTGCCAGCTCACCACCGTCGGGATTAGGCCAGTACTTC	CASSPPSGLGQYF
TRBV28	.	TRBJ1-1	many	TGTGCCAGCAGTTTCACCCGTGAAGCTTTCTTT	CASSFTREAFF
TRBV10-3	.	TRBJ2-3	few	TGTGCCATCAGTGCGAGCTCCACAGATACGCAGTATTTT	CAISASSTDTQYF
TRBV27	TRBD1	TRBJ2-7	few	TGTGCCGGGACCGGGACAGGGATCTACGAGCAGTACTTC	CAGTGTGIYEQYF
TRBV5-1	.	TRBJ2-2	.	TGCGCCAGCAGCGCGTTAGGAGGGGGCGCGGACACCGGGGAGCTGTTTTTT	CASSALGGGADTGELFF
TRBV20-1	.	TRBJ2-7	few	TGCAGTGCTGATGACAGAAGCTACGAGCAGTACTTC	CSADDRSYEQYF
TRBV19	.	TRBJ2-3	few	TGTGCCAGTAGTATATACGGCGTGGATACGCAGTATTTT	CASSIYGVDTQYF
TRBV9	.	TRBJ1-1	once	TGTGCCAGCAGCGTAGCAACAGGGTGGGGTTATTCTGAAGCTTTCTTT	CASSVATGWGYSEAFF
TRBV24-1	.	TRBJ1-2	.	TGTGCCACTCGAGGGACGGACGCGTATGGCTACACCTTC	CATRGTDAYGYTF
TRBV5-1	TRBD2	TRBJ2-1	.	TGCGCCAGCAGCTTGGCCCGGCTAGCGGGCGTACAGGAGCAGTTCTTC	CASSLARLAGVQEQFF
TRBV20-1	.	TRBJ2-1	once	TGCAGTGCTAGACACGTATACAATGAGCAGTTCTTC	CSARHVYNEQFF
TRBV6-1	.	TRBJ1-1	.	TGTGCCAGCGAACGATCTCTGAACACTGAAGCTTTCTTT	CASERSLNTEAFF
TRBV13	.	TRBJ2-2	many	TGTGCCAGCAGCTCCGGGACACTGAACACCGGGGAGCTGTTTTTT	CASSSGTLNTGELFF
TRBV9	.	TRBJ2-7	few	TGTGCCAGCAGCGTAGGGTATAGGTGGCCCTACGAGCAGTACTTC	CASSVGYRWPYEQYF
TRBV28	.	TRBJ2-7	few	TGTGCCAGCAGCCGCTGGGCGGAGAGCTCCTACGAGCAGTACTTC	CASSRWAESSYEQYF
TRBV5-1	.	TRBJ1-2	many	TGCGCCAGCAGCGGGCAGGACGGAAACTATGGCTACACCTTC	CASSGQDGNYGYTF
TRBV28	.	TRBJ1-6	.	TGTGCCAGCAGTCCCCCCTCCTATAATTCACCCCTCCACTTT	CASSPPSYNSPLHF
TRBV24-1	.	TRBJ2-3	.	TGTGCCACCAGTGATTTGGGCAGGGGCCAAAAGGTTTATACGCAGTATTTT	CATSDLGRGQKVYTQYF
TRBV6-1	TRBD1	TRBJ1-5	few	TGTGCCAGCAGTAAAGGACAGGGGGCTTCCAATCAGCCCCAGCATTTT	CASSKGQGASNQPQHF
TRBV20-1	.	TRBJ2-6	few	TGCAGTGCTAGTGACGGGTCTGGGGCCAACGTCCTGACTTTC	CSASDGSGANVLTF
TRBV6-1	.	TRBJ1-2	few	TGTGCCAGCAGTGAATCTCTTGGGATTTACTATGGCTACACCTTC	CASSESLGIYYGYTF
TRBV29-1	TRBD1	TRBJ1-1	few	TGCAGCGCTGGACAGGGGTTGAACACTGAAGCTTTCTTT	CSAGQGLNTEAFF
TRBV30	.	TRBJ1-1	many	TGTGCCTGGAGTAGCTGGGGAGGGTCGGACACTGAAGCTTTCTTT	CAWSSWGGSDTEAFF
TRBV9	TRBD1	TRBJ2-7	few	TGTGCCAGCAGCGACCGGGACAGGGGGCGGTACGAGCAGTACTTC	CASSDRDRGRYEQYF
TRBV3-1	.	TRBJ2-5	.	TGTGCCAGCAGCCCCTTCCCCGGGGAGACCCAGTACTTC	CASSPFPGETQYF
TRBV19	.	TRBJ1-5	few	TGTGCCAGTAGTCTCCGGGGTCCGGGGGGTCAGCCCCAGCATTTT	CASSLRGPGGQPQHF
TRBV12-3/TRBV12-4	.	TRBJ1-1	.	TGTGCCAGCAGTGCCGGGGAGGGACTGGAAGCTTTCTTT	CASSAGEGLEAFF
TRBV2	TRBD2	TRBJ2-4	.	TGTGCCAGCAGTGATATAATGGGGGAGGGCCTTGGAAACATTCAGTACTTC	CASSDIMGEGLGNIQYF